In this sample, the clone carrying this TCR beta chain turned up once. These data originate in a study of blood T cell repertoires in COVID-19. On the study more broadly: Some COVID-19 samples were acute and others convalescent; all came from the United States, Italy and Spain. T cells, B-cell-depleted T cells, or PBMCs supplied cDNA or gDNA.

Trimming shortened V by 5 bases and J by 10 bases, and 18 bases separated the two germline ends. Germline V gene sequence: CDR1 MNHEY, CDR2 SMNVEV (reference sequence). This CDR3 region has 15 residues. TCRdb's table, derived via immunoSEQ multiplex PCR, lists solely in-frame clones and lacks some. The data hold some 120,000 clones, with roughly four fifths observed a single time. The clonotype originates from a man younger than 40 with COVID-19, enrolled during active disease. V is TRBV27 and J is TRBJ1-6; D unclear. Sequencing was performed on peripheral blood. The CDR3 here is CASSREATGRSPLHF. DNA for the CDR3: TGTGCCAGCAGTAGGGAGGCGACCGGACGATCACCCCTCCACTTT.